What follows describes a single T cell receptor (beta chain). Unique molecular identifiers were incorporated when the TCRbeta library was constructed. TCRdb re-called the PCR reads through MiXCR, storing one row per CDR3 protein. The sample comprises 580,000 or so distinct CDR3 sequences, roughly 23% of which are singletons, and 13% to 15% rests with the top ten. V lost 6 bases to trimming and J lost 2 bases; unmatched junction nucleotides: 4. The CDR3 runs 16 residues. This sample stems from a study of T-cell reconstitution after alpha-beta-depleted transplantation in children. This receptor was taken from a boy less than two years old who had a stem cell transplant for acute myeloid leukemia, so the T cells may come from the graft donor. V and J are TRBV12-3 or TRBV12-4 and TRBJ2-7, with 16 bases matching TRBD2. Sequenced here: PBMCs, mostly from graft donor cells, sampled 360 days after TCRalphabeta/CD19-depleted stem cell transplant. DNA of the CDR3: TGTGCCAGCAGCCCGGGGACTAGCGGGGGGGCCTACGAGCAGTACTTC. Amino acid sequence: CASSPGTSGGAYEQYF.